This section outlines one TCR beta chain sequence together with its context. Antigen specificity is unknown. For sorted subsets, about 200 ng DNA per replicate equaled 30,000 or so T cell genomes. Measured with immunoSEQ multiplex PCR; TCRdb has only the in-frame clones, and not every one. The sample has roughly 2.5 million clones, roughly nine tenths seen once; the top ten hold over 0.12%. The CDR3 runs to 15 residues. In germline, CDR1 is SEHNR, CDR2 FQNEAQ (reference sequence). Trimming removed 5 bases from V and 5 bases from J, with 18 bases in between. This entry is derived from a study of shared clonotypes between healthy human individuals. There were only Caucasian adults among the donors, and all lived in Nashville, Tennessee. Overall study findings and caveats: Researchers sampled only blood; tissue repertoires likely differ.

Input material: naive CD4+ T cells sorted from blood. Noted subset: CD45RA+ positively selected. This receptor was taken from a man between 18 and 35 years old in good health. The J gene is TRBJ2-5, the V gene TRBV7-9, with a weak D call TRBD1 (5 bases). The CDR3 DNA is TGTGCCAGCAGCGTCCCAGGGTTAGTGGGGGAGACCCAGTACTTC. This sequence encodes CASSVPGLVGETQYF. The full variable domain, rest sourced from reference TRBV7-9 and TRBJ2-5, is DTGVSQNPRHKITKRGQNVTFRCDPISEHNRLYWYRQTLGQGPEFLTYFQNEAQLEKSRLLSDRFSAERPKGSFSTLEIQRTEQGDSAMYLCASSVPGLVGETQYFGPGTRLLVL.